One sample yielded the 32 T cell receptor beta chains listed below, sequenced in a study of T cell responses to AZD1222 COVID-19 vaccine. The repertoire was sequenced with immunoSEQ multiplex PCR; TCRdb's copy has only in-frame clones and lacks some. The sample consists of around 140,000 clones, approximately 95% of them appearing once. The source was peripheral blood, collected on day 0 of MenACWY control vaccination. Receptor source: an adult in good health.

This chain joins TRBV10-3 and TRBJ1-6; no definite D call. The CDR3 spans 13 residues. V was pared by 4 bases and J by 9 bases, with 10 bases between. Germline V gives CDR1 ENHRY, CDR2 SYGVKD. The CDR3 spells CAISGNTSSPLHF. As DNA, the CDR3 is TGTGCCATCAGTGGTAACACATCTTCACCCCTCCACTTT.

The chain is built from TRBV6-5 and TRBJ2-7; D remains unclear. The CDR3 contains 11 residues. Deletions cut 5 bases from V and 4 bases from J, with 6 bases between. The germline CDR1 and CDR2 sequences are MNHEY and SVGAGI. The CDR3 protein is CASSRDYEQYF. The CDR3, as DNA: TGTGCCAGCAGTAGGGATTACGAGCAGTACTTC.

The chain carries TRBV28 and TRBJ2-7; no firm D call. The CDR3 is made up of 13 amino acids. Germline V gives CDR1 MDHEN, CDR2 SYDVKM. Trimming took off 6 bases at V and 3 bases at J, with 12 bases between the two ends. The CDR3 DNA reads TGTGCCAGCAGGCCCCAACCTGGCTACGAGCAGTACTTC. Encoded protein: CASRPQPGYEQYF.

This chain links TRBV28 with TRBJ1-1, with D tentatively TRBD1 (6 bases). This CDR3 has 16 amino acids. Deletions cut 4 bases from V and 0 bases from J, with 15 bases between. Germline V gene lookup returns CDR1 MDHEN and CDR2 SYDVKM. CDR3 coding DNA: TGTGCCAGCAGTTCCGGCCAGGGGCGAGTGAACACTGAAGCTTTCTTT. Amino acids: CASSSGQGRVNTEAFF.

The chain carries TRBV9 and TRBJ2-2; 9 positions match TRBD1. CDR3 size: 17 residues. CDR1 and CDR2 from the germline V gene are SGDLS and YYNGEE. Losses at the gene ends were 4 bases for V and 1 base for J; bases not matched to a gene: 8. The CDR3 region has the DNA TGTGCCAGCAGCCCCCGGACAGGGGTCCGGAACACCGGGGAGCTGTTTTTT. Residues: CASSPRTGVRNTGELFF.

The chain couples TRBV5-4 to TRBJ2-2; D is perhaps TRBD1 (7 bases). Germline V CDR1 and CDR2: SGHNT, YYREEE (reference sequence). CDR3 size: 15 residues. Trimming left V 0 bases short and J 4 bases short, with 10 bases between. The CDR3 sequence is CASSLGQGGTGELFF. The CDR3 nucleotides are TGTGCCAGCAGCTTGGGACAGGGAGGCACCGGGGAGCTGTTTTTT.

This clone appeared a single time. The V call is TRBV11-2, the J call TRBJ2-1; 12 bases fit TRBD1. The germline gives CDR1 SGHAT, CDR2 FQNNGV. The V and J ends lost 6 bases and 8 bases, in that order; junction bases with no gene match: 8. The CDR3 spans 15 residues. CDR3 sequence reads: CASRTPGQGAHEQFF. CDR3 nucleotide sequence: TGTGCCAGCAGAACCCCGGGACAGGGGGCTCATGAGCAGTTCTTC.

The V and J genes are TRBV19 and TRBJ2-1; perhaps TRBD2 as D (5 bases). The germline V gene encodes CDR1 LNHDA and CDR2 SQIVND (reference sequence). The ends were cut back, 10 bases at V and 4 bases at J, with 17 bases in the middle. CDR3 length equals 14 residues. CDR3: CATSGLASYNEQFF. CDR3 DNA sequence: TGTGCCACAAGCGGTCTGGCCTCGTACAATGAGCAGTTCTTC.

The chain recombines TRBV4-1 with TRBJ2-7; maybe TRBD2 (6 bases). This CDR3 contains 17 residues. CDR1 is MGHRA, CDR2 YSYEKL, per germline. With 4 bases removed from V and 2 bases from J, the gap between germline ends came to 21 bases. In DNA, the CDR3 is TGCGCCAGCAGCCGAGGTATGGGCGGGAACGGTGCCTACGAGCAGTACTTC. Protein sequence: CASSRGMGGNGAYEQYF.

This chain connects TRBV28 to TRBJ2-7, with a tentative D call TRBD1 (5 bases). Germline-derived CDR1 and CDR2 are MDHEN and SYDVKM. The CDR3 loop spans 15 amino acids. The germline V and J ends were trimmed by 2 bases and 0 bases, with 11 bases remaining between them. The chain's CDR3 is CASSLSRATSYEQYF. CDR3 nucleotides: TGTGCCAGCAGTTTAAGCAGGGCTACCTCCTACGAGCAGTACTTC.

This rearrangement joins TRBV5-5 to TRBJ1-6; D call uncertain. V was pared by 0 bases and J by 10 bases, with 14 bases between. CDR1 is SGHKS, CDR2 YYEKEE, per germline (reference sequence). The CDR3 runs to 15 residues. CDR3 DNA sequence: TGTGCCAGCAGCTTGGGTACCCCAGTTGGATCACCCCTCCACTTT. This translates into CASSLGTPVGSPLHF.

The CDR3 nucleotides read TGTGCCAGCAGACCAACAGGGGGCTCGGACGACGAGCAGTACTTC. This codes for CASRPTGGSDDEQYF. J is TRBJ2-7 and V is TRBV6-5; 9 bases fit TRBD1. The CDR3 loop spans 15 amino acids. The V and J ends lost 6 bases and 5 bases, in that order; junction bases with no gene match: 11. In germline, CDR1 is MNHEY, CDR2 SVGAGI.

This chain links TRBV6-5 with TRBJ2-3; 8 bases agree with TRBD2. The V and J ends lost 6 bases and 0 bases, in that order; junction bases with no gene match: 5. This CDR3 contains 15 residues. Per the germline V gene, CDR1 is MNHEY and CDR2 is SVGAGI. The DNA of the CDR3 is TGTGCCAGCAGGCCAGAGCGGGGGAGCACAGATACGCAGTATTTT. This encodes CASRPERGSTDTQYF.

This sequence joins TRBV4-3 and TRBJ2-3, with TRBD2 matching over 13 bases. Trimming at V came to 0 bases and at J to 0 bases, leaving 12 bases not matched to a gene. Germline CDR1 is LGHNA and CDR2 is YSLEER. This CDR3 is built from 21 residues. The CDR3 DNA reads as TGCGCCAGCAGCCAAGACCTAGCCGGCTGGGGACTAGCGGGGAGCACAGATACGCAGTATTTT. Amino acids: CASSQDLAGWGLAGSTDTQYF.

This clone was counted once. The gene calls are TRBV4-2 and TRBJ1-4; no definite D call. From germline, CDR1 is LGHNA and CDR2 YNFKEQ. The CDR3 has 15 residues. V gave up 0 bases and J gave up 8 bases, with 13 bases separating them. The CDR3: CASSQDPVGEEKLFF. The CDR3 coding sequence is TGTGCCAGCAGCCAAGATCCGGTGGGAGAGGAAAAACTGTTTTTT.

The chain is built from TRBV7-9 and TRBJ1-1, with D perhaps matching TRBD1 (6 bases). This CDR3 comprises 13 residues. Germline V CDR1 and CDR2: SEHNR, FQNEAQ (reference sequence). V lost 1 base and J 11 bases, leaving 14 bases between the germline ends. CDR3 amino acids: CASSLEQGLGAFF. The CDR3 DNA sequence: TGTGCCAGCAGCTTAGAGCAGGGGTTAGGGGCTTTCTTT.

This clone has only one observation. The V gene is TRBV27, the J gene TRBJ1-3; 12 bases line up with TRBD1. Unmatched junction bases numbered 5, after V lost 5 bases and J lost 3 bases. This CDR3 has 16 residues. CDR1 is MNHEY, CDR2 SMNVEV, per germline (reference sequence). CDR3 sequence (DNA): TGTGCCAGCAGTCCGGGACAGGGGGCTGTTGGAAACACCATATATTTT. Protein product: CASSPGQGAVGNTIYF.

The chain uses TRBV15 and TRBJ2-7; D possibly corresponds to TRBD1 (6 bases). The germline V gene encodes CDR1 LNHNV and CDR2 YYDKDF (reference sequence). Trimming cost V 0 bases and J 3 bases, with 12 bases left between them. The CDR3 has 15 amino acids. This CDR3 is CATSRDQDSFYEQYF. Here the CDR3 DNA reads TGTGCCACCAGCAGAGATCAGGACAGTTTCTACGAGCAGTACTTC.

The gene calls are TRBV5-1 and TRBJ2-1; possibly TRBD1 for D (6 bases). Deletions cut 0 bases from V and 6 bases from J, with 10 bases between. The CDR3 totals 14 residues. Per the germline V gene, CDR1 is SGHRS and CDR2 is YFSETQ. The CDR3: CASSLAYRVNEQFF. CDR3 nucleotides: TGCGCCAGCAGCTTGGCCTACAGGGTCAATGAGCAGTTCTTC. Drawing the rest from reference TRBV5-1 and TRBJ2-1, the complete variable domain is KAGVTQTPRYLIKTRGQQVTLSCSPISGHRSVSWYQQTPGQGLQFLFEYFSETQRNKGNFPGRFSGRQFSNSRSEMNVSTLELGDSALYLCASSLAYRVNEQFFGPGTRLTVL.

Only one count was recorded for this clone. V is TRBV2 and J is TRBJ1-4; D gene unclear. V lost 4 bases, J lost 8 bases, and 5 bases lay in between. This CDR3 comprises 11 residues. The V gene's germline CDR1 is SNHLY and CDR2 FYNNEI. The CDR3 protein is CASSVSEKLFF. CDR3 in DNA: TGTGCCAGCAGTGTATCGGAAAAACTGTTTTTT.

In nucleotides, the CDR3 is TGCGCCAGCAGCTCTCAAGGACTAGCGGGGCGAACCGGGGAGCTGTTTTTT. Its protein product is CASSSQGLAGRTGELFF. The chain couples TRBV5-1 to TRBJ2-2; 12 nucleotides align to TRBD2. Germline trimming cut 3 bases from V and 5 bases from J; bases unmatched to any gene: 8. Germline loops: CDR1 SGHRS, CDR2 YFSETQ. The CDR3 extends over 17 amino acids.

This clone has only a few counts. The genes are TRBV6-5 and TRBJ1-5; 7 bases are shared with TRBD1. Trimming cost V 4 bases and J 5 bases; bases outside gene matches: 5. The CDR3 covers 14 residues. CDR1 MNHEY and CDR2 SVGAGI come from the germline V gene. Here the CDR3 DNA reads TGTGCCAGCAGTTCGGACAGGTCCTATCAGCCCCAGCATTTT. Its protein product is CASSSDRSYQPQHF.

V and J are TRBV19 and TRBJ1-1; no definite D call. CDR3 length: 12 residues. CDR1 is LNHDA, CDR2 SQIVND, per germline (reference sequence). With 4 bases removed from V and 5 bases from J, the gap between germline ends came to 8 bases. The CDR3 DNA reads TGTGCCAGTAGTAAGCGGGGAACTGAAGCTTTCTTT. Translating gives CASSKRGTEAFF.

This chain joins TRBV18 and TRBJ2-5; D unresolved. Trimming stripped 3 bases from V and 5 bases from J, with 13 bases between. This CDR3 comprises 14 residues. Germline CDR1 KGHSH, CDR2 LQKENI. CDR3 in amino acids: CASSPYRFGETQYF. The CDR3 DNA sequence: TGTGCCAGCTCACCGTATCGGTTCGGGGAGACCCAGTACTTC.

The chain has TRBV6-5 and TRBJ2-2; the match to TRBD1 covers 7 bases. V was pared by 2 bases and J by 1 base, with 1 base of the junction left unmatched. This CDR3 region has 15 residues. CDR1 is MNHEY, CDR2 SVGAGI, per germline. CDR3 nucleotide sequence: TGTGCCAGCAGTTACGGGACAGAGAACACCGGGGAGCTGTTTTTT. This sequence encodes CASSYGTENTGELFF.

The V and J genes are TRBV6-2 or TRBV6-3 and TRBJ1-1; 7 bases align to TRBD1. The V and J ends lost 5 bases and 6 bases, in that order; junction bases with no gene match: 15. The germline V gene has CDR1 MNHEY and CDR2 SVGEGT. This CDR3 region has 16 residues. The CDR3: CASSRFDRANFAEAFF. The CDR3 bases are TGTGCCAGCAGTCGATTCGACAGGGCTAATTTCGCTGAAGCTTTCTTT.

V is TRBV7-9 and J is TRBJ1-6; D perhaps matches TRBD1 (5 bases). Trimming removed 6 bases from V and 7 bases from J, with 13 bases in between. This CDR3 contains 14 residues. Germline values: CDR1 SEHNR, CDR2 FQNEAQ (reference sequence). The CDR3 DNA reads TGTGCCAGCAGAGCCGGGACGGAAAATTCACCCCTCCACTTT. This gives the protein CASRAGTENSPLHF.

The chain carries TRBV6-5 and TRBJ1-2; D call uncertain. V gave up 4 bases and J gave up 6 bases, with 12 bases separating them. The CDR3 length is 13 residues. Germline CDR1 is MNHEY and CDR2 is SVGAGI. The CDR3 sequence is CASSWTPSDGYTF. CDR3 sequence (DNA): TGTGCCAGCAGTTGGACGCCGAGCGATGGCTACACCTTC.

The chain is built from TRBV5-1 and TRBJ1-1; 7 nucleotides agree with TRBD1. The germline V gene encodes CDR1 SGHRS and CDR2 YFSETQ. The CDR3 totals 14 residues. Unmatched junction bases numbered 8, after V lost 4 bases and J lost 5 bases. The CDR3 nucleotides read TGCGCCAGCAGCATACAGGGGTGGGGTACTGAAGCTTTCTTT. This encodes CASSIQGWGTEAFF.

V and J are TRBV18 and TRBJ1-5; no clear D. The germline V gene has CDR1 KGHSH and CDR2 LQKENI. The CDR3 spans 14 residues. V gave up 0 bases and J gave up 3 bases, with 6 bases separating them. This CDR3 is CASSPPGYNQPQHF. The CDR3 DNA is TGTGCCAGCTCACCACCAGGGTACAATCAGCCCCAGCATTTT.

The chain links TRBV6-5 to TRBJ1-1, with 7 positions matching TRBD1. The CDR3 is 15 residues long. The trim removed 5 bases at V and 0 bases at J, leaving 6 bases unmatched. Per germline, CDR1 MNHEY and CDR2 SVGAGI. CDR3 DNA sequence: TGTGCCAGCAGTCTGGAGGGGGCCGTGAACACTGAAGCTTTCTTT. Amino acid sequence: CASSLEGAVNTEAFF.

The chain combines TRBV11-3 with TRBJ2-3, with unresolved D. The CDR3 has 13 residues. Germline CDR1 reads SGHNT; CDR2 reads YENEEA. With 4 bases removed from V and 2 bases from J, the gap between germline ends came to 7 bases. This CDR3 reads CASSSRDTDTQYF. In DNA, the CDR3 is TGTGCCAGCAGCTCTAGAGACACAGATACGCAGTATTTT.